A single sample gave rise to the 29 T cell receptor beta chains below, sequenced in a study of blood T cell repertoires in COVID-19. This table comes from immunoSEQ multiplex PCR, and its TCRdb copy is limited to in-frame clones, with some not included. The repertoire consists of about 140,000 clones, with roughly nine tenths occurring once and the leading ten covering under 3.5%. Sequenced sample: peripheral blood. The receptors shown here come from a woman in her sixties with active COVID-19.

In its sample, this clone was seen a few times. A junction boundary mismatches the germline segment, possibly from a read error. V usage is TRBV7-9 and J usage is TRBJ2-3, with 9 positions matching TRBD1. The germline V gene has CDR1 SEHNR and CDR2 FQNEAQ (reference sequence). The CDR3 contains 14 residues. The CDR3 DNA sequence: TGTGCCAGCAGCCAAGGGACAGGGAAGGTGGATGGTCAATTT. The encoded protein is CASSQGTGKVDGQF.

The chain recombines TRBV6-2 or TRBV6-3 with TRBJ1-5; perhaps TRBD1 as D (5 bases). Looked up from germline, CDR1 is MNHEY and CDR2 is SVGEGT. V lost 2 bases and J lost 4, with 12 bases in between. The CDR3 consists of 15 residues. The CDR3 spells CASSYRRAGNQPQHF. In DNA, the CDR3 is TGTGCCAGCAGTTACCGTCGGGCAGGGAATCAGCCCCAGCATTTT.

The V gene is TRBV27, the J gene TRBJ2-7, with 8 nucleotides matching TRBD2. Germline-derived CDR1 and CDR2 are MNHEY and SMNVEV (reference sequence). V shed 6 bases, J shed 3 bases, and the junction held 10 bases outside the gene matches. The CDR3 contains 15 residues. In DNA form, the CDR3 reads TGTGCCAGCAGCCTAACGAGCGGGAGAGGCTACGAGCAGTACTTC. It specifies CASSLTSGRGYEQYF.

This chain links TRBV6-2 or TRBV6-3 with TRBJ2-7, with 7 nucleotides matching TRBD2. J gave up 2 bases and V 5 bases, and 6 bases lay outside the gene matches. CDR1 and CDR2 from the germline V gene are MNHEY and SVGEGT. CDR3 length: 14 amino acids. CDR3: CASSLAAGTYEQYF. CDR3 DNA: TGTGCCAGCAGTCTAGCGGCAGGGACCTACGAGCAGTACTTC.

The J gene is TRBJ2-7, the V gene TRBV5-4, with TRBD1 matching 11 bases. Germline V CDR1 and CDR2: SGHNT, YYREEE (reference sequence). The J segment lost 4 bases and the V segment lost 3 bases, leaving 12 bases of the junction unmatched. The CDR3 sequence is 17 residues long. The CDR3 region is CASSSPPGQGELYEQYF. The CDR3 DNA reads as TGTGCCAGCAGCTCGCCCCCGGGACAGGGGGAGTTGTACGAGCAGTACTTC.

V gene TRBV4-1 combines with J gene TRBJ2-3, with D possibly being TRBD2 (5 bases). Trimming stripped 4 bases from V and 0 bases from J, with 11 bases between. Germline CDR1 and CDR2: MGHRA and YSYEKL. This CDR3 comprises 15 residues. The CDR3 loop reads CASSRLSTSTDTQYF. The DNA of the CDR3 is TGCGCCAGCAGCCGACTATCCACTAGCACAGATACGCAGTATTTT.

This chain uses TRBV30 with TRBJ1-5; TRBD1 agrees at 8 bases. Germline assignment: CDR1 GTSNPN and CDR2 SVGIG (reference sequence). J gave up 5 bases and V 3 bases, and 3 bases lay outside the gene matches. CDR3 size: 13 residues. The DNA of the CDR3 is TGTGCCTGGAGCAGGGGGCGCGATCAGCCCCAGCATTTT. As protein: CAWSRGRDQPQHF.

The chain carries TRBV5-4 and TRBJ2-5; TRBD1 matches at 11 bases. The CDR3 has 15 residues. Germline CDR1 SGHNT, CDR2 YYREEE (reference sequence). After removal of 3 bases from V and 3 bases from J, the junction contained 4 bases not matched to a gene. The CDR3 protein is CASSSTGQGEETQYF. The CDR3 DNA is TGTGCCAGCAGCTCGACGGGACAGGGGGAAGAGACCCAGTACTTC.

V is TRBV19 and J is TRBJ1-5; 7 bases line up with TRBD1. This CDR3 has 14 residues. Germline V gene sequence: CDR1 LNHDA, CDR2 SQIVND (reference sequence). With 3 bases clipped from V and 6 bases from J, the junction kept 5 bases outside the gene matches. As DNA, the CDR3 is TGTGCCAGTAGTATGGGGCAGGGGGTTCAGCCCCAGCATTTT. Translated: CASSMGQGVQPQHF.

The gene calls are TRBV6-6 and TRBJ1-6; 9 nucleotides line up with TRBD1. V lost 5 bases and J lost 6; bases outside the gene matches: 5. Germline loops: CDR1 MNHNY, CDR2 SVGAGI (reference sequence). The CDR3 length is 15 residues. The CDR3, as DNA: TGTGCCAGCAGTCCCGGGGACAGGGCTAATTCACCCCTCCACTTT. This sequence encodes CASSPGDRANSPLHF.

The CDR3 region is CASSQASGPRTDTQYF. CDR3 DNA sequence: TGCGCCAGCAGCCAAGCTAGCGGGCCGCGCACAGATACGCAGTATTTT. The gene calls are TRBV4-1 and TRBJ2-3, with TRBD2 identical over 8 bases. The junction had 4 bases not matched to a gene; V was cut back by 1 base and J by 1 base. Germline values: CDR1 MGHRA, CDR2 YSYEKL. The CDR3 has 16 amino acids.

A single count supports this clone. The CDR3 loop is CASSLLQGGGHGYTF. DNA for the CDR3: TGTGCCAGCAGTTTGCTCCAAGGCGGCGGCCATGGCTACACCTTC. The chain uses TRBV28 and TRBJ1-2; D call uncertain. The CDR3 contains 15 residues. The V gene lost 3 bases and the J gene lost 6 bases, with 17 bases spanning the gap. CDR1 is MDHEN, CDR2 SYDVKM, per germline.

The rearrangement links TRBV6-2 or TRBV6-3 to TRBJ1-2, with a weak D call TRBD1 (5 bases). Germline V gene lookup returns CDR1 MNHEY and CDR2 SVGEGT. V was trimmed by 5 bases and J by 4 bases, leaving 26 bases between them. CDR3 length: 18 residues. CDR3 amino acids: CASSPTHLRGSALYGYTF. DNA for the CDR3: TGTGCCAGCAGTCCCACCCATCTTCGGGGGTCAGCGCTCTATGGCTACACCTTC.

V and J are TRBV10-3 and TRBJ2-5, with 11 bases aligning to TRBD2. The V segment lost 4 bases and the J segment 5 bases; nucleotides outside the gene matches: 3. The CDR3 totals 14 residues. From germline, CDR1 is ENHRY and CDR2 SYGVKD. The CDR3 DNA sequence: TGTGCCATCAGTGGTAGCGGGAGGGGGGAGACCCAGTACTTC. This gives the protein CAISGSGRGETQYF.

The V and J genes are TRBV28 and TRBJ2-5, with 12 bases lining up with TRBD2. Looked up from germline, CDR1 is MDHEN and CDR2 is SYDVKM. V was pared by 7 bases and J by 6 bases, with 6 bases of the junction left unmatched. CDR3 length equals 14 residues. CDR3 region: CASTRTSGVKTQYF. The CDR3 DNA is TGTGCCAGCACTCGGACTAGCGGGGTGAAGACCCAGTACTTC.

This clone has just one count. The CDR3 is CASTLGGNTGELFF. CDR3 nucleotide sequence: TGTGCCAGCACTTTGGGGGGGAACACCGGGGAGCTGTTTTTT. The chain uses TRBV27 and TRBJ2-2, with D possibly matching TRBD2 (6 bases). Germline values: CDR1 MNHEY, CDR2 SMNVEV (reference sequence). Trimming left V 7 bases short and J 1 base short, with 10 bases between. There are 14 residues in the CDR3.

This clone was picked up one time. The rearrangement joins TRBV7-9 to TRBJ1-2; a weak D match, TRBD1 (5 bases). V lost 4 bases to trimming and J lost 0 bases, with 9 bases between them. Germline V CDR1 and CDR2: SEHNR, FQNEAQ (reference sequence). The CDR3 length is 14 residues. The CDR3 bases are TGTGCCAGCAGCTCGACAGCCGCTAACTATGGCTACACCTTC. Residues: CASSSTAANYGYTF.

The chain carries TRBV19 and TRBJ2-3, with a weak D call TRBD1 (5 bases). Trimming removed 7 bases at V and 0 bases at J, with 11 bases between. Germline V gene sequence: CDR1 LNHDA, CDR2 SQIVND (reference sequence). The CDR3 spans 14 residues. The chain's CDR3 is CASTKGPSTDTQYF. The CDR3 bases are TGTGCCAGTACAAAGGGGCCCAGCACAGATACGCAGTATTTT.

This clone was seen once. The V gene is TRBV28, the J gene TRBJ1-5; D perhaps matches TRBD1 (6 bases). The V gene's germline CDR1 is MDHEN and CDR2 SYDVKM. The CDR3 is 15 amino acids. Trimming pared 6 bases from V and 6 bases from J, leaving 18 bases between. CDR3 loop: CASRPRPGAGQPQHF. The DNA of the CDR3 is TGTGCCAGCAGACCTCGCCCAGGGGCAGGTCAGCCCCAGCATTTT.

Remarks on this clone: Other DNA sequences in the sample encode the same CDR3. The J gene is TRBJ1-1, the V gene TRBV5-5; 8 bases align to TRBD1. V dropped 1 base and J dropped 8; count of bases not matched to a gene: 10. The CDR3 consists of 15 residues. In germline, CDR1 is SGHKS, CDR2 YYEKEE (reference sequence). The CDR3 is CASSLIDRGSEEAFF. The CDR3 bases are TGTGCCAGCAGCTTGATCGACAGGGGTTCGGAGGAAGCTTTCTTT.

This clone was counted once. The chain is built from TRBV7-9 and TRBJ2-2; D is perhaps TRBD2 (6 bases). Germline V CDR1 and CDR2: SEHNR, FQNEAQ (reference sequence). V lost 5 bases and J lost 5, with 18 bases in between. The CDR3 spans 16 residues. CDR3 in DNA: TGTGCCAGCAGCCAGCCGAGGAGGGCAAGGACCGGGGAGCTGTTTTTT. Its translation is CASSQPRRARTGELFF.

The CDR3 DNA sequence: TGCGCCAGCAGCTTGTCCGGGGTCAGGGCCAACGTCCTGACTTTC. It codes for CASSLSGVRANVLTF. V gene TRBV5-1 combines with J gene TRBJ2-6; tentatively, D is TRBD2 (5 bases). Trimming took 1 base from V and 5 from J, leaving 10 bases between them. This CDR3 region has 15 residues. Germline CDR1 reads SGHRS; CDR2 reads YFSETQ.

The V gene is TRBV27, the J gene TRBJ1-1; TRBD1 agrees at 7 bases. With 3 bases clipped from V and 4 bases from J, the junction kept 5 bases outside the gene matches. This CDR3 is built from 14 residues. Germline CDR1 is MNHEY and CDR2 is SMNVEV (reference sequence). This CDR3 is CASSFEGAFTEAFF. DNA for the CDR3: TGTGCCAGCAGTTTTGAGGGGGCATTCACTGAAGCTTTCTTT.

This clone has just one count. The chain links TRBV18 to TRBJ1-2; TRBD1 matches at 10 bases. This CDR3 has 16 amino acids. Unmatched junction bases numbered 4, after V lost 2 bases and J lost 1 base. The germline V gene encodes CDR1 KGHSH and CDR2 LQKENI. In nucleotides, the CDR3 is TGTGCCAGCTCACCAGAGGGGACAGGGGTTAACTATGGCTACACCTTC. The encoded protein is CASSPEGTGVNYGYTF.

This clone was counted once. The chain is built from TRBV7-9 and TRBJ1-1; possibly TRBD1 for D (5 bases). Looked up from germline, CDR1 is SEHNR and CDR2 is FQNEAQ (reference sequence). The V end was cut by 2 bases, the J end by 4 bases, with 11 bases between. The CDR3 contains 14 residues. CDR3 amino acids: CASSLLTGRTEAFF. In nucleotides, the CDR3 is TGTGCCAGCAGCTTACTCACAGGACGCACTGAAGCTTTCTTT. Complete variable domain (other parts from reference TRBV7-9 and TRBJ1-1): DTGVSQNPRHKITKRGQNVTFRCDPISEHNRLYWYRQTLGQGPEFLTYFQNEAQLEKSRLLSDRFSAERPKGSFSTLEIQRTEQGDSAMYLCASSLLTGRTEAFFGQGTRLTVV.

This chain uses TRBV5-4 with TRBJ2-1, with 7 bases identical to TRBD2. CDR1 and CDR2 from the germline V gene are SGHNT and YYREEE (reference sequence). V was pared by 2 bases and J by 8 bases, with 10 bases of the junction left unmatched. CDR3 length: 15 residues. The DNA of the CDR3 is TGTGCCAGCAGCTTCCTGGCTAGCGGCTCCCATGAGCAGTTCTTC. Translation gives CASSFLASGSHEQFF.

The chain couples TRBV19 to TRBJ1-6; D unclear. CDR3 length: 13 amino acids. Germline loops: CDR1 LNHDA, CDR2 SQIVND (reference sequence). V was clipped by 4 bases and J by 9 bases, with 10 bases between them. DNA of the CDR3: TGTGCCAGTAGTAGTCTCGGTACTTCACCCCTCCACTTT. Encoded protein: CASSSLGTSPLHF.

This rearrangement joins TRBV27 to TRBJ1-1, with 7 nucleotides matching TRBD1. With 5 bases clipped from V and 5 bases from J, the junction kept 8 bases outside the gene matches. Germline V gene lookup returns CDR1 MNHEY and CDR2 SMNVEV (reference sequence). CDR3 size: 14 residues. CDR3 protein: CASSQDRRVTEAFF. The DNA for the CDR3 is TGTGCCAGCAGTCAGGACAGGCGGGTAACTGAAGCTTTCTTT.

Here the CDR3 reads CASSLRQGVQPQHF. CDR3 coding DNA: TGTGCCAGCAGCCTCCGACAGGGGGTTCAGCCCCAGCATTTT. This chain uses TRBV7-8 with TRBJ1-5, with 9 positions matching TRBD1. The CDR3 totals 14 residues. The germline gives CDR1 SGHVS, CDR2 FQNEAQ. Trimming at V came to 5 bases and at J to 6 bases, leaving 5 bases not matched to a gene.